This TCR beta chain was sequenced during a study of blood T cell repertoires in COVID-19. The length of the CDR3 is 15 residues. Trimming took 6 bases from V and 2 from J; bases not matched to a gene: 6. Germline values: CDR1 SNHLY, CDR2 FYNNEI. In the authors' workflow: Researchers report that nucleated cell counts were estimated from reference gene primer amplification. Measured with immunoSEQ multiplex PCR; TCRdb has only the in-frame clones, and not every one. V and J calls and clone size are as listed in that table; D and trimming were resolved from the DNA. The sample records some 60,000 clones, 75% to 95% being singletons.

The receptor was isolated from a man in his 60s with acute or convalescent COVID-19. This chain connects TRBV2 to TRBJ2-3; TRBD2 matches at 9 bases. The specimen was peripheral blood. The CDR3 sequence is CASRRLAALTDTQYF. The DNA for the CDR3 is TGTGCCAGCAGACGACTAGCGGCCCTCACAGATACGCAGTATTTT.